The T cell receptor beta chain under discussion was sequenced for a study of blood T cell repertoires in COVID-19. Study information: In each case, the material was cDNA or gDNA derived from T cells, B-cell-depleted T cells, or PBMCs.

Per the study methods: From reference gene primer amplification, estimates of nucleated cell counts were derived. Here immunoSEQ multiplex PCR was the method, and the copy in TCRdb shows in-frame clones only, minus some. For V, J and clone size, that table is used; D and trimming come from the DNA. Of about 140,000 clones listed, roughly four fifths are singletons. The sequencing sample was made of peripheral blood. The sequence was obtained from a woman older than 75 in a cohort sampled during active or convalescent COVID-19.

DNA of the CDR3: TGTGCCAGCAGCCCTGAATTGGGGGGGTATGGCTACACCTTC. Translated: CASSPELGGYGYTF. V usage is TRBV7-8 and J usage is TRBJ1-2, with D perhaps TRBD1 (5 bases). The CDR3 totals 14 residues. The ends were cut back, 5 bases at V and 5 bases at J, with 15 bases in the middle. Germline-derived CDR1 and CDR2 are SGHVS and FQNEAQ.